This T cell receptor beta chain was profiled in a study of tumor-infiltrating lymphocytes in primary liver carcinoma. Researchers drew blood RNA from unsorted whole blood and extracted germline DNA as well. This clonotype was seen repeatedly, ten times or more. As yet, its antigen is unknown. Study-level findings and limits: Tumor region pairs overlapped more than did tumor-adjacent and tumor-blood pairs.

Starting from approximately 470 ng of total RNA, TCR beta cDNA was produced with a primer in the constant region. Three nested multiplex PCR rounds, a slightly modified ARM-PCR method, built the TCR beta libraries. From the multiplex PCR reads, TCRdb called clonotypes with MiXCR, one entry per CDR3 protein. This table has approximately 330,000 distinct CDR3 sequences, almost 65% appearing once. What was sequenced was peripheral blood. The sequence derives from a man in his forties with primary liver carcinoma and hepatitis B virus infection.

CDR3 sequence reads: CASSLVGTLGNTIYF. CDR3 DNA: TGTGCCAGCAGCTTAGTTGGGACCCTGGGAAACACCATATATTTT. The rearrangement uses TRBV11-2 and TRBJ1-3; D may be TRBD1 (5 bases). Germline V gene data show CDR1 as SGHAT and CDR2 as FQNNGV. The CDR3 sequence is 15 residues long. The V end was cut by 1 base, the J end by 4 bases, with 11 bases between.